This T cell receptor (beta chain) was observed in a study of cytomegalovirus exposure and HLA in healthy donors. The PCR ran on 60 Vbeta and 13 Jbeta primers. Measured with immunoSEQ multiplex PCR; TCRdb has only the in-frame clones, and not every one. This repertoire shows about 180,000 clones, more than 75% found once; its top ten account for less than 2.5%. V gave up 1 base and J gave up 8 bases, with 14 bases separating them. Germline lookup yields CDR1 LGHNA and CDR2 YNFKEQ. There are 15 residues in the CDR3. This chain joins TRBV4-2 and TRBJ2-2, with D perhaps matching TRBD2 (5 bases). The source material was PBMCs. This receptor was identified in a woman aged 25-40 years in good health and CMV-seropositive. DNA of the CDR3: TGTGCCAGCAGCCAAGCCTCGGACGGGGTGGGGGAGCTGTTTTTT. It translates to CASSQASDGVGELFF.